This TCR beta chain was documented in a study of T cells after yellow fever vaccination (dated by TCRdb to the late 2010s). About the full investigation: The SMART-Seq v4 Ultra Low Input RNA kit was used to prepare libraries from fractions with low cell numbers. To follow T-cell clones before and after primary and booster YFV17D yellow fever vaccination, bulk TCR alpha and beta repertoires were sequenced over time. Two healthy male donors made up the cohort, one aged 18 to 30 years and the other aged 30 to 40 years. Bulk PBMC replicates and cell subsets were isolated from blood drawn at multiple timepoints before and after both primary and secondary immunization. What the authors observed across the whole study: Because abundant contaminating clonotypes from the bulk population could be contained in FACS-sorted repertoires, computational filtering was required. Compared with the primary T-cell response, the secondary T-cell response was faster but weaker, reaching its peak on day 5 rather than on day 15. After the booster, most of the clones that had expanded following primary vaccination were detected again (roughly 97% of CD4 and around 87% of CD8), which suggests that memory was broadly maintained. The study included only two donors, which limits how far the findings can be generalized. A small share of clonotypes was detected in both CD4 and CD8 compartments, with the overlap likely arising from convergent recombination.

Sequences SEHNR (CDR1) and FQNEAQ (CDR2) are obtained from the germline V gene (reference sequence). There are 15 amino acids in the CDR3, from cysteine to phenylalanine inclusive. Only the CDR3 portion is preserved as DNA: 45 bases, with reading frame beginning at the first base. The trim is 2 bases for V and 0 bases for J, with a gap of 11 bases between the germline ends. Instrument on record: Illumina NovaSeq 6000. TCR cDNA was made using 5'RACE template switching, a step that added a universal primer site and unique molecular identifiers. cDNA synthesis was primed from both the TCR alpha and TCR beta constant segments. Two PCR steps were used to amplify libraries, with sample barcodes and sequencing adapters being added in the second step. Sequencing of the libraries was done on either Illumina HiSeq 2500 (2x100 bp) or NovaSeq (2x150 bp). The study's own analysis went as follows. MIGEC was used to demultiplex reads and collapse the reads into UMI consensus sequences, and MiXCR was used for V(D)J alignment. Vaccine-responding clonotypes were defined with edgeR using replicate PBMC samples, requiring FDR below 0.01 and a log2 fold change above 5 up to day 15. Each bulk clonotype received a CD4 or CD8 identity based on whether the sequenced CD4 or CD8 repertoire contained that clonotype at higher abundance. Clones were called with MiXCR by TCRdb after fastp trimmed the public reads at Q25, and only in-frame beta chains were retained. Identical CDR3 protein sequences are pooled into one entry, listed with their most common genes and DNA. The V and J calls were not made by the authors but by TCRdb's processing. In this sample the table shows some 120,000 distinct CDR3 sequences, about 8.4% of which occur a single time. The ten largest clonotypes hold 40% of the sample.

A remark on this clonotype: Its antigen is unknown. The sample holds no much larger clone one base away, and base qualities are not on file.

The sample's treatment or condition label is to be understood as: live attenuated yellow fever vaccine strain. PBMCs were isolated from peripheral blood using a standard Ficoll-Paque protocol. Dynabeads CD4 and CD8 positive selection kits were used to isolate CD4 and CD8 T-cell fractions. TriZol was used to extract RNA from bulk PBMCs, CD4 and CD8 fractions, and dextramer-positive and dextramer-negative fractions. The sequence links TRBV7-9 to TRBJ2-7, with a weak D call of TRBD2 (7 bases match). The sample in question was CD8+ T cells sorted from PBMCs, obtained on the day of the yellow fever booster vaccination. The TCR comes from a man aged 18 to 30 who received the YFV17D yellow fever vaccine. At the DNA level, the sequence is TGTGCCAGCAGCTTACGGGGGGCGAGCTCCTACGAGCAGTACTTC. It specifies CASSLRGASSYEQYF.